The present T cell receptor (beta chain) was sequenced within a study of blood T cell repertoires in COVID-19. V was clipped by 5 bases and J by 4 bases; unmatched bases: 7. This CDR3 comprises 15 residues. Germline values: CDR1 MNHEY, CDR2 SVGAGI. The repertoire was sequenced with immunoSEQ multiplex PCR; TCRdb's copy has only in-frame clones and lacks some. Of 170,000 or so clones listed, about 88% are singletons. Material: peripheral blood. This chain links TRBV6-5 with TRBJ2-1; 8 bases are a match to TRBD2. This sequence originates from a man between 40 and 49 years old with active or convalescent COVID-19. The CDR3 sequence: CASSNPGGGYNEQFF. CDR3 nucleotide sequence: TGTGCCAGCAGTAACCCGGGGGGGGGTTACAATGAGCAGTTCTTC.